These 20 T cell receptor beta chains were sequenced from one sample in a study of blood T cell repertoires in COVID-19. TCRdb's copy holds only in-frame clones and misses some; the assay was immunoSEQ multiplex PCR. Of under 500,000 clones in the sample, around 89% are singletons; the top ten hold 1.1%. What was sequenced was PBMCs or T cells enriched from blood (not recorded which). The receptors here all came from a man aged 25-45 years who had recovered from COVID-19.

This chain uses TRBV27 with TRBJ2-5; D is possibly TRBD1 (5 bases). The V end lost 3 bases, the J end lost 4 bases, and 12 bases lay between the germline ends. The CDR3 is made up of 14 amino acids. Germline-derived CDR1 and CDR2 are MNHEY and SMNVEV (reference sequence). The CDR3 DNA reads TGTGCCAGCAGTTTGGGGCCCAGCGTAGAGACCCAGTACTTC. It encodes CASSLGPSVETQYF.

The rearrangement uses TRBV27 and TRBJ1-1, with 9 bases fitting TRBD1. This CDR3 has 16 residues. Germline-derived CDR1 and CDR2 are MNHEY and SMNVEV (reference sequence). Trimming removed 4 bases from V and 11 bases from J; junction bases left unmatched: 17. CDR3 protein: CASSYAGGGTGRFAFF. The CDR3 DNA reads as TGTGCCAGCAGTTACGCTGGGGGAGGGACAGGGAGGTTCGCTTTCTTT.

In DNA form, the CDR3 reads TGTGCCAGCAGCTTGGTAGCGGGAGGGACCAATGAGCAGTTCTTC. As protein: CASSLVAGGTNEQFF. The chain combines TRBV5-4 with TRBJ2-1; TRBD2 matches at 11 bases. The CDR3 extends over 15 amino acids. Germline values: CDR1 SGHNT, CDR2 YYREEE (reference sequence). Trimming at V came to 0 bases and at J to 6 bases, leaving 2 bases not matched to a gene.

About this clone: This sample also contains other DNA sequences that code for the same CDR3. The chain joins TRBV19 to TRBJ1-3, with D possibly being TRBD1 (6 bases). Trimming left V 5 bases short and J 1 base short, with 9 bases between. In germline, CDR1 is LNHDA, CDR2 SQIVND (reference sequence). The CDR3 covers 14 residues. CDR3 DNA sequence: TGTGCCAGTAGTTCCCAGGGGTCTGGAAACACCATATATTTT. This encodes CASSSQGSGNTIYF.

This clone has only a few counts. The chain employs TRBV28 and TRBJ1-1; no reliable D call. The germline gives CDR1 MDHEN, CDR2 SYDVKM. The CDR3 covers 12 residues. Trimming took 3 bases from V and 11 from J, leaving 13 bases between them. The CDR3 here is CASSFDASRAFF. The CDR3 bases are TGTGCCAGCAGTTTCGACGCTAGCAGGGCTTTCTTT.

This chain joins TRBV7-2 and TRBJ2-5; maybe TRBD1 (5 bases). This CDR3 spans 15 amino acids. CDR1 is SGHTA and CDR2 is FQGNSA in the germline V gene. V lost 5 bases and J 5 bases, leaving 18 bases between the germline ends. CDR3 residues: CASSPHRWAEETQYF. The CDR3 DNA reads TGTGCCAGCAGCCCCCACAGGTGGGCTGAGGAGACCCAGTACTTC.

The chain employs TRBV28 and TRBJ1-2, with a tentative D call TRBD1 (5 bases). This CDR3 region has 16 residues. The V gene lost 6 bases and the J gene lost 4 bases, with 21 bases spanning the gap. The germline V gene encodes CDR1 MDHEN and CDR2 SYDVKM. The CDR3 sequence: CASSLGGGTRGYGYTF. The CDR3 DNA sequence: TGTGCCAGCAGCCTTGGTGGGGGGACGAGAGGCTATGGCTACACCTTC.

In DNA, the CDR3 is TGCAGTGCTAGTGCCCAGAACTATGGCTACACCTTC. This encodes CSASAQNYGYTF. The rearrangement joins TRBV20-1 to TRBJ1-2, with D hard to call. This CDR3 has 12 residues. Germline CDR1 is DFQATT and CDR2 is SNEGSKA (reference sequence). Trimming stripped 3 bases from V and 2 bases from J, with 7 bases between.

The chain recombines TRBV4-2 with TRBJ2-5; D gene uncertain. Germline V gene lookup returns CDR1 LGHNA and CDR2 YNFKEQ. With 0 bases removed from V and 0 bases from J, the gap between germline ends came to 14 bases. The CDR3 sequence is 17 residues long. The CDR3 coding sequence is TGTGCCAGCAGCCAAGAAGCCCAGCGCTACTACCAAGAGACCCAGTACTTC. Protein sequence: CASSQEAQRYYQETQYF.

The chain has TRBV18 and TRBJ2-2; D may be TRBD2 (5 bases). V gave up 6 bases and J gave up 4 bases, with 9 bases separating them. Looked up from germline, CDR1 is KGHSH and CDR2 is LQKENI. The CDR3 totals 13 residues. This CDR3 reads CASSIAGTGELFF. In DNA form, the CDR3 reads TGTGCCAGCTCCATCGCGGGCACCGGGGAGCTGTTTTTT.

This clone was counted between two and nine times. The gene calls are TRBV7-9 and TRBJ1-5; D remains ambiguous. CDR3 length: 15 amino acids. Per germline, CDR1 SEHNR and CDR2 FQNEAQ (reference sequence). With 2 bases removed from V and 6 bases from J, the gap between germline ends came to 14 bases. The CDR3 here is CASSLSGGLGQPQHF. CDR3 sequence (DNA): TGTGCCAGCAGCTTAAGCGGCGGACTTGGTCAGCCCCAGCATTTT. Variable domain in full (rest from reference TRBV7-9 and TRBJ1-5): DTGVSQNPRHKITKRGQNVTFRCDPISEHNRLYWYRQTLGQGPEFLTYFQNEAQLEKSRLLSDRFSAERPKGSFSTLEIQRTEQGDSAMYLCASSLSGGLGQPQHFGDGTRLSIL.

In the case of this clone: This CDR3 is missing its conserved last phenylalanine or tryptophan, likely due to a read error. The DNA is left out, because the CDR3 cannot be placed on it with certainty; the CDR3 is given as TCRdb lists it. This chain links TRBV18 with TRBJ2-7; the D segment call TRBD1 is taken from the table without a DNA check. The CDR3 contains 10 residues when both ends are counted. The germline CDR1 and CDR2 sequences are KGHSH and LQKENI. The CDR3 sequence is CASSRDRGSL.

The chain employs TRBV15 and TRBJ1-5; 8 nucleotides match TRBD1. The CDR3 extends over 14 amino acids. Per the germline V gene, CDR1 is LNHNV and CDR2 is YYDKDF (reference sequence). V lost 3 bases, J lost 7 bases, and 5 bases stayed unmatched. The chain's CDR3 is CATSRTGEGQPQHF. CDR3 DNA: TGTGCCACCAGCAGGACAGGGGAAGGCCAGCCCCAGCATTTT.

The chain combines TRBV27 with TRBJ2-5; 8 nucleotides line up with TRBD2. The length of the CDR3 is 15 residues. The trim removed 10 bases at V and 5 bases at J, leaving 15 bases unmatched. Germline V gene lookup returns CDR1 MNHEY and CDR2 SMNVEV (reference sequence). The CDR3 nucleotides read TGTGCCACCCGCCCTTCTATCGGGAGGGCCGAGACCCAGTACTTC. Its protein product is CATRPSIGRAETQYF.

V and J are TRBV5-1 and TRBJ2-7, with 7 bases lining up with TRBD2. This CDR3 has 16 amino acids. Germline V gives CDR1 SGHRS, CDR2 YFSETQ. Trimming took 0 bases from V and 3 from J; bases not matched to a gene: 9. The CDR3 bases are TGCGCCAGCAGCTTGGCCGGGGCGGGACTACACTACGAGCAGTACTTC. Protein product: CASSLAGAGLHYEQYF.

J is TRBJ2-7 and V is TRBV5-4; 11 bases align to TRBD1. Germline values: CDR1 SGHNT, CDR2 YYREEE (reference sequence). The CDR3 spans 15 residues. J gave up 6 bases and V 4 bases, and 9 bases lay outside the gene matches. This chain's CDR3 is CASSLEQDRGREQYF. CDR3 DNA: TGTGCCAGCAGCCTAGAACAGGACAGGGGGCGCGAGCAGTACTTC.

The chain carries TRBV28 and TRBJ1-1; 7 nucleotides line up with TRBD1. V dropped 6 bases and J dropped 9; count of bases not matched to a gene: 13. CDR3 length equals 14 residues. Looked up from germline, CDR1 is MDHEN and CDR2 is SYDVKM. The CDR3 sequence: CASSSGQAPGQAFF. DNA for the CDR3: TGTGCCAGCAGCTCCGGACAGGCGCCCGGCCAAGCTTTCTTT.

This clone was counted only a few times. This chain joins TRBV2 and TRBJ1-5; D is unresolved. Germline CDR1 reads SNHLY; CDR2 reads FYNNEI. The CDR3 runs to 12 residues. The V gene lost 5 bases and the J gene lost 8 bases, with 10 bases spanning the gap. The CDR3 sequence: CASSYSREPQHF. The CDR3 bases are TGTGCCAGCAGTTATTCCCGGGAGCCCCAGCATTTT.

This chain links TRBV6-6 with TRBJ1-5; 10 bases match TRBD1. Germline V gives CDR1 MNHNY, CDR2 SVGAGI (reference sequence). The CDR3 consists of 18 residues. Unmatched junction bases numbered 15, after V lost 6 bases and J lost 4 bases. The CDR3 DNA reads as TGTGCCAGCAGCCGAACCTGGGACAGGGGACAACAGAATCAGCCCCAGCATTTT. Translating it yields CASSRTWDRGQQNQPQHF.

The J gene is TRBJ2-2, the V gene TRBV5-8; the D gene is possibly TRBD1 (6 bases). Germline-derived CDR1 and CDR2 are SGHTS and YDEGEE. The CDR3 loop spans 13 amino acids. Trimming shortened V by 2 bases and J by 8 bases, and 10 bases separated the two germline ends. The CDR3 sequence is CASSFHRVGELFF. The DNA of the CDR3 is TGTGCCAGCAGCTTCCACAGGGTTGGGGAGCTGTTTTTT.